This TCR beta chain derives from a study of T cell responses to AZD1222 COVID-19 vaccine. Study-level results: Only a handful of AZD1222 recipients, five to seven in all, had baseline seropositivity. Spike-wide coverage was observed for vaccine-associated CD4 TCRs, with dominant responses at 160-218 and 743-854. White British donors predominated, females outnumbered males, and clonal diversity was possibly underestimated.

This clone has just one count. Its antigen is unidentified. Germline V gene sequence: CDR1 ENHRY, CDR2 SYGVKD. V gave up 2 bases and J gave up 2 bases, with 7 bases separating them. CDR3 length: 14 amino acids. Assay used: immunoSEQ multiplex PCR; TCRdb lists only in-frame clones, some missing. Among 150,000 to 200,000 clones, around 95% were seen once, and the ten largest hold approximately 0.6%. This TCR was recovered from an adult in good health. The V call is TRBV10-3, the J call TRBJ1-5, with D maybe TRBD1 (5 bases). The specimen comprised peripheral blood, sampled on day 0 of AZD1222 vaccination. As DNA, the CDR3 is TGTGCCATCAGTGAGGGGACTGGCAATCAGCCCCAGCATTTT. It codes for CAISEGTGNQPQHF.